This T cell receptor (beta chain) came from a study of T-cell reconstitution after alpha-beta-depleted transplantation in children. The CDR3 runs to 13 residues. Germline-derived CDR1 and CDR2 are MDHEN and SYDVKM. Trimming shortened V by 2 bases and J by 4 bases, and 8 bases separated the two germline ends. The sample holds many counts of this clonotype. Antigen unknown. Molecular barcoding with unique molecular identifiers was used for the TCRbeta library. TCRdb reanalysed the PCR reads using MiXCR and keeps one entry per CDR3 protein. The data show some 220,000 distinct CDR3 sequences, roughly a tenth seen once. Whole-study findings and limits: Several hundred graft clones that had expanded were reportedly the source of alpha-beta T cells about two months after transplant. At day 60, the high TCRbeta diversity found in some patients originated from recipient T cells and thymic progenitors that had survived. The main origin of T-cell counts and diversity one year after transplant was newly produced T cells.

The rearrangement links TRBV28 to TRBJ1-1; possibly TRBD1 for D (5 bases). The source of this sequence is a child less than two years old with acute myeloid leukemia, due to receive a stem cell transplant. This sample comprised PBMCs, obtained before TCRalphabeta/CD19-depleted stem cell transplant. The CDR3 here is CASSLRDGTEAFF. CDR3 DNA sequence: TGTGCCAGCAGTTTACGGGACGGCACTGAAGCTTTCTTT.